This record concerns one TCR beta chain sequence. Its antigen is still unknown. This CDR3 contains 18 residues. Trimming left V 0 bases short and J 4 bases short, with 19 bases between. Germline V gene sequence: CDR1 LNHNV, CDR2 YYDKDF (reference sequence). The sample belongs to a study of breast tumors, draining lymph nodes, adjacent tissues. Each CDR3 protein is one row after TCRdb ran MiXCR on the multiplex PCR reads. The profile shows over 10,000 distinct CDR3 sequences, around three fifths of them singletons. General study results and limits: That most tumor T cells come from lymph nodes remained unproven. Tumor repertoires ranked between lymph nodes and nontumor tissue in diversity, with V and J gene preferences. Data fit most tumor T cells coming from lymph node, expanding in tumor. Tumor and nontumor repertoires were significantly more similar in luminal-like than in basal-like breast cancer.

This chain uses TRBV15 with TRBJ1-3; no firm D call. This clonotype originated in a female donor with breast cancer. Some clones in this sample may be carry-over from other donors' samples. Source material: tumor-adjacent breast tissue. CDR3 DNA sequence: TGTGCCACCAGCAGAGATTGGGCAGGTAAGACTCCCGGAAACACCATATATTTT. Its protein product is CATSRDWAGKTPGNTIYF.